In this sample, the clone carrying this T cell receptor (beta chain) turned up a few times. Sequencing was performed with immunoSEQ multiplex PCR; in TCRdb, only in-frame clones are kept and a portion is missing. The table shows tens of thousands of clones, with about 90% occurring only once. Between the trimmed V and J ends, which lost 3 bases and 6 bases, there was a span of 5 bases. The V gene's germline CDR1 is MDHEN and CDR2 SYDVKM. The CDR3 runs 11 residues. The data belong to a study of graft-versus-host responses after intestinal transplantation. Whole-study context: Those transplanted obtained multivisceral, liver-intestinal, or isolated intestinal grafts. Every recipient underwent anti-thymocyte globulin induction, then tacrolimus and steroids for two to four years.

Material: PBMCs, obtained roughly 120 days after intestinal transplantation. The V and J genes are TRBV28 and TRBJ1-2; D remains ambiguous. This receptor was taken from a human patient who received an intestinal transplant, so some T cells may come from the graft donor. The CDR3 loop is CASSFFDGYTF. CDR3 coding DNA: TGTGCCAGCAGTTTTTTTGATGGCTACACCTTC.